The rows below give T cell receptor beta chains drawn from one sample of a study of blood T cell repertoires in COVID-19. Produced via immunoSEQ multiplex PCR; TCRdb's table is partial and in-frame only. The sample consists of 300,000 to 450,000 clones, about 89% of them appearing once. Sequencing used PBMCs or T cells enriched from blood (not recorded which). The receptor source for this set is a man aged 25 to 40 who had recovered from COVID-19. The CDR3 runs from the conserved cysteine through the conserved F or W. A D gene is named only where the DNA matches it firmly. Clone size is shown for a subset of rows, as once, few, many or a class of expanded clone.

cdr3_nt cdr3_aa j_call v_call cdr3_length d_call clone_size
TGCAGCGTTGCGGGGAGGGCAGGCCCTAGCACAGATACGCAGTATTTT CSVAGRAGPSTDTQYF TRBJ2-3 TRBV29-1 16 TRBD2 once
TGTGCCAGCAGCTCGAGAAGCTCTGGAAACACCATATATTTT CASSSRSSGNTIYF TRBJ1-3 TRBV7-9 14 NA NA
TGTGCCAGCAGCTTAGCGGGACAAGGGATGGCCTACGAGCAGTACTTC CASSLAGQGMAYEQYF TRBJ2-7 TRBV7-6 16 NA NA
TGTGCCAGCAGCCACACAGGGGTTGTATCTCGCGAGCAGTACTTC CASSHTGVVSREQYF TRBJ2-7 TRBV3-1/TRBV3-2 15 TRBD1 NA
TGTGCCAGCAGCTTGGTGGGCTCTGGTCTTGGCACCATATATTTT CASSLVGSGLGTIYF TRBJ1-3 TRBV5-6 15 NA NA
TGTGCCAGCAGCCCACGGACAGGGGTCACCTACGAGCAGTACTTC CASSPRTGVTYEQYF TRBJ2-7 TRBV14 15 TRBD1 NA
TGCAGCAGCGGGACTAGCGGCTACAATGAGCAGTTCTTC CSSGTSGYNEQFF TRBJ2-1 TRBV29-1 13 TRBD2 NA
TGTGCCAAGGCACGGACAGCACATAGCAATCAGCCCCAGCATTTT CAKARTAHSNQPQHF TRBJ1-5 TRBV27 15 NA NA
TGTGCCAGCAGCAGGACATACGGGGGGAGCACAGATACGCAGTATTTT CASSRTYGGSTDTQYF TRBJ2-3 TRBV7-9 16 TRBD2 few
TGTGCCAGCAGCTTACTTAGCGGAGATGAAGAGACCCAGTACTTC CASSLLSGDEETQYF TRBJ2-5 TRBV5-8 15 NA NA
TGTGCCAGCACCCCAGGGTTCTACTATGGCTACACCTTC CASTPGFYYGYTF TRBJ1-2 TRBV11-2 13 NA NA
TGTGCCAGCAGTTACGACAGGGGACCCCAGCATTTT CASSYDRGPQHF TRBJ1-5 TRBV6-5 12 TRBD1 NA
TGTGCCAGTAGTAGAGGTACAGGGGGTGGTACAGATACGCAGTATTTT CASSRGTGGGTDTQYF TRBJ2-3 TRBV19 16 TRBD1 once
TGTGCCAGCAGTGATATTCAGGGGGCGCGTGGCTACACCTTC CASSDIQGARGYTF TRBJ1-2 TRBV2 14 TRBD1 NA
TGTGCCAGCAGTTTAGGGCAGCTCCTCTCTGGGGCCAACGTCCTGACTTTC CASSLGQLLSGANVLTF TRBJ2-6 TRBV27 17 NA NA
TGTGCCAGCAGTTTATTCGTCACAGGGGCGAACACCGGGGAGCTGTTTTTT CASSLFVTGANTGELFF TRBJ2-2 TRBV27 17 TRBD1 NA
TGTGCCAGCAGTGCTGAACGGTACATTCAGTACTTC CASSAERYIQYF TRBJ2-4 TRBV12-3/TRBV12-4 12 NA few
TGTGCCAGCAGTGATGGAGGGATGGATACGCAGTATTTT CASSDGGMDTQYF TRBJ2-3 TRBV6-4 13 NA few
TGTGCCACCCTGGCCAACCTCCGCTCCTACGAGCAGTACTTC CATLANLRSYEQYF TRBJ2-7 TRBV6-5 14 NA NA
TGTGCCAGCAGCCCGACACTGAATCAGCCCCAGCATTTT CASSPTLNQPQHF TRBJ1-5 TRBV5-4 13 NA NA
TGTGCCACTTACGCATACGCGGAATTCTTT CATYAYAEFF TRBJ1-1 TRBV6-5 10 NA once
TGTGCCAGCAGGTCCGATGGGCGACAGCCCCAGCATTTT CASRSDGRQPQHF TRBJ1-5 TRBV6-5 13 NA NA
TGTGCCAGCAGGCTGCGTAATAACTATGGCTACACCTTC CASRLRNNYGYTF TRBJ1-2 TRBV12-3/TRBV12-4 13 NA NA
TGCGCCAGCAGCTCCCGGGACAGGGGTCCCGAGCAGTACTTC CASSSRDRGPEQYF TRBJ2-7 TRBV5-1 14 TRBD1 NA
TGTGCCAGCAGCTCCGGGACTAGACGAGAGGAGTACTTC CASSSGTRREEYF TRBJ2-7 TRBV5-4 13 TRBD2 NA
TGTGCCAGCAGCTTCGGGGGAATAATCTCCTACGAGCAGTACTTC CASSFGGIISYEQYF TRBJ2-7 TRBV5-8 15 NA NA
TGTGCCAGCAGTAGCGGGAACACCGGGGAGCTGTTTTTT CASSSGNTGELFF TRBJ2-2 TRBV6-5 13 NA NA
TGTGCCACCAGCAGAGGGGACAGGGCAAACGAGCAGTACTTC CATSRGDRANEQYF TRBJ2-7 TRBV15 14 TRBD1 NA
TGTGCCAGCAGCGTATCTAACTCTGGAAACACCATATATTTT CASSVSNSGNTIYF TRBJ1-3 TRBV9 14 NA NA